These 16 T cell receptor beta chains share one sample of origin, sequenced in a study of blood T cell repertoires in COVID-19. Only in-frame clones appear in the TCRdb table, and some are missing; sequencing was by immunoSEQ multiplex PCR. This sample has under 250,000 clones, with 70% to 85% found just once. The sequenced material came from peripheral blood. Every receptor here comes from a man aged 50 or older with active or convalescent COVID-19.

V is TRBV9 and J is TRBJ2-3; 10 bases fit TRBD2. V was clipped by 1 base and J by 5 bases; unmatched bases: 7. The CDR3 length is 16 residues. CDR1 is SGDLS and CDR2 is YYNGEE in the germline V gene. The CDR3, as DNA: TGTGCCAGCAGCGTACAACTAGCGGGGTATATAGATACGCAGTATTTT. Protein: CASSVQLAGYIDTQYF.

The gene calls are TRBV3-1 (or the pseudogene TRBV3-2) and TRBJ1-2; possibly TRBD1 for D (6 bases). Deletions cut 0 bases from V and 6 bases from J, with 11 bases between. This CDR3 comprises 14 residues. CDR1 is LGHDT and CDR2 is YNNKEL in the germline V gene (reference sequence). DNA for the CDR3: TGTGCCAGCAGCCAAGAGTTTACAGGGAATGGCTACACCTTC. It encodes CASSQEFTGNGYTF.

The chain links TRBV6-6 to TRBJ2-7, with a weak D call TRBD2 (5 bases). The germline V gene has CDR1 MNHNY and CDR2 SVGAGI (reference sequence). The CDR3 contains 14 residues. Trimming pared 8 bases from V and 7 bases from J, leaving 21 bases between. CDR3 protein: CASSYRGILWEQYV. The CDR3 DNA is TGTGCCAGCTCCTACCGGGGAATACTTTGGGAGCAGTACGTC.

The V and J genes are TRBV7-2 and TRBJ1-2; D not certain. Germline-derived CDR1 and CDR2 are SGHTA and FQGNSA. The CDR3 has 15 amino acids. V was clipped by 4 bases and J by 0 bases, with 12 bases between them. In DNA, the CDR3 is TGTGCCAGCAGCTGGAGCGGGCGGGCTAACTATGGCTACACCTTC. Amino acid sequence: CASSWSGRANYGYTF.

The chain combines TRBV27 with TRBJ2-5; unclear D gene. The CDR3 consists of 14 residues. Germline V gene lookup returns CDR1 MNHEY and CDR2 SMNVEV (reference sequence). Deletions cut 6 bases from V and 5 bases from J, with 16 bases between. The CDR3 sequence is CASRPSWVEETQYF. Here the CDR3 DNA reads TGTGCCAGCAGGCCGAGTTGGGTGGAGGAGACCCAGTACTTC.

This clone occurred once. This rearrangement joins TRBV5-1 to TRBJ1-4; TRBD1 might be the D (5 bases). This CDR3 contains 16 residues. Trimming removed 4 bases from V and 3 bases from J, with 16 bases in between. The V gene's germline CDR1 is SGHRS and CDR2 YFSETQ. CDR3 sequence: CASSPTPRGSNEKLFF. The CDR3 bases are TGCGCCAGCAGCCCTACCCCCCGGGGGTCTAATGAAAAACTGTTTTTT.

This clone came up once. This sequence joins TRBV5-6 and TRBJ1-2; 8 positions match TRBD1. The germline gives CDR1 SGHDT, CDR2 YYEEEE. Trimming removed 1 base from V and 1 base from J; junction bases left unmatched: 12. The CDR3 totals 18 residues. The CDR3 coding sequence is TGTGCCAGCAGCTTGTTGTGGGCAGGGGGCCCCAATAACTATGGCTACACCTTC. As protein: CASSLLWAGGPNNYGYTF.

The chain employs TRBV2 and TRBJ1-2; 7 bases fit TRBD1. The CDR3 runs 13 residues. Trimming took 8 bases from V and 8 from J; bases not matched to a gene: 11. Germline values: CDR1 SNHLY, CDR2 FYNNEI. The CDR3 nucleotides are TGTGCCAGCCACCCTGAGGGGGCATTGGGCTACACCTTC. Its protein product is CASHPEGALGYTF.

CDR3 nucleotides: TGTGCCAGCAGTTACGACAACAGGCTGAACACTGAAGCTTTCTTT. Translation: CASSYDNRLNTEAFF. The V and J genes are TRBV6-5 and TRBJ1-1; a weak D match, TRBD1 (5 bases). CDR1 is MNHEY, CDR2 SVGAGI, per germline. This CDR3 comprises 15 residues. V was shortened by 2 bases and J by 0 bases, with 10 bases between the two germline ends.

The gene calls are TRBV27 and TRBJ2-1; TRBD1 might be the D (5 bases). The length of the CDR3 is 16 residues. V lost 5 bases, J lost 0 bases, and 14 bases lay in between. CDR1 and CDR2 (germline): MNHEY, SMNVEV (reference sequence). CDR3: CASSPRAGSSYNEQFF. In DNA form, the CDR3 reads TGTGCCAGCAGTCCCAGGGCCGGTAGCTCCTACAATGAGCAGTTCTTC.

The chain couples TRBV18 to TRBJ1-2, with TRBD1 matching 8 bases. Looked up from germline, CDR1 is KGHSH and CDR2 is LQKENI. J was trimmed by 4 bases and V by 4 bases; bases with no gene match: 2. This CDR3 is built from 13 residues. The CDR3 sequence: CASSQGQGYGYTF. The CDR3 region has the DNA TGTGCCAGCTCACAAGGACAGGGCTATGGCTACACCTTC.

This chain uses TRBV28 with TRBJ2-1; D unclear. V was clipped by 4 bases and J by 9 bases, with 16 bases between them. Germline assignment: CDR1 MDHEN and CDR2 SYDVKM. The CDR3 is 14 amino acids. The CDR3 reads CASSSLPVSGEQFF. The DNA of the CDR3 is TGTGCCAGCAGTTCCCTCCCGGTCTCGGGTGAGCAGTTCTTC.

This clone was picked up one time. The V and J genes are TRBV29-1 and TRBJ1-1; D perhaps matches TRBD1 (6 bases). The germline CDR1 and CDR2 sequences are SQVTM and ANQGSEA. The CDR3 contains 12 residues. V was clipped by 5 bases and J by 1 base, with 8 bases between them. CDR3 sequence: CSVLQGNTEAFF. The CDR3, as DNA: TGCAGCGTTCTACAGGGGAACACTGAAGCTTTCTTT.

The rearrangement joins TRBV18 to TRBJ2-7, with a possible D match to TRBD1 (6 bases). Germline V gene sequence: CDR1 KGHSH, CDR2 LQKENI. Trimming took off 2 bases at V and 1 base at J, with 9 bases between the two ends. The CDR3 is made up of 14 amino acids. CDR3 sequence reads: CASSPGGASYEQYF. CDR3 in DNA: TGTGCCAGCTCACCAGGGGGCGCATCCTACGAGCAGTACTTC.

The rearrangement uses TRBV5-1 and TRBJ2-1; TRBD2 is a possible D gene (6 bases). Per the germline V gene, CDR1 is SGHRS and CDR2 is YFSETQ. This CDR3 is 16 amino acids long. Trimming cost V 1 base and J 3 bases, with 14 bases left between them. Here the CDR3 reads CASSLSTSPVYNEQFF. CDR3 DNA sequence: TGCGCCAGCAGCTTGTCTACTAGCCCTGTCTACAATGAGCAGTTCTTC.

This clone was seen a handful of times. Here the CDR3 DNA reads TGCGCCAGCAGCCGCCCCAATAACGGGAGGGGTACAGATACGCAGTATTTT. Protein sequence: CASSRPNNGRGTDTQYF. This rearrangement joins TRBV5-1 to TRBJ2-3, with 8 bases that match TRBD2. The V and J ends lost 4 bases and 3 bases, in that order; junction bases with no gene match: 13. This CDR3 comprises 17 residues. Per the germline V gene, CDR1 is SGHRS and CDR2 is YFSETQ.